One sample yielded the 20 T cell receptor beta chains listed below, sequenced in a study of T cell changes during pregnancy in multiple sclerosis. Assay: immunoSEQ multiplex PCR; the TCRdb copy retains only in-frame clones and omits some. The sample carries under 130,000 clones, roughly 93% recorded once. Sequences were derived from peripheral blood, sampled after pregnancy. The receptors here all came from a female donor with multiple sclerosis, enrolled in a pregnancy study.

J is TRBJ1-2 and V is TRBV19; the D gene is possibly TRBD1 (6 bases). CDR3 length: 13 residues. Trimming pared 4 bases from V and 6 bases from J, leaving 12 bases between. Germline V gives CDR1 LNHDA, CDR2 SQIVND (reference sequence). CDR3 bases: TGTGCCAGTAGTAGGGGGCAGGGCCATGGCTACACCTTC. Its translation is CASSRGQGHGYTF.

The chain links TRBV18 to TRBJ1-1; D is perhaps TRBD1 (6 bases). CDR3 length equals 15 residues. V was trimmed by 3 bases and J by 0 bases, leaving 11 bases between them. The germline V gene has CDR1 KGHSH and CDR2 LQKENI. The DNA for the CDR3 is TGTGCCAGCTCACCGGGCCAGGGGTTGAACACTGAAGCTTTCTTT. This translates into CASSPGQGLNTEAFF.

The chain carries TRBV5-1 and TRBJ2-5; D gene ambiguous. The ends were cut back, 2 bases at V and 3 bases at J, with 8 bases in the middle. Germline lookup yields CDR1 SGHRS and CDR2 YFSETQ. The CDR3 spans 13 residues. The chain's CDR3 is CASSFRSEETQYF. CDR3 bases: TGCGCCAGCAGCTTCAGATCCGAAGAGACCCAGTACTTC.

In regard to this clone: Other nucleotide sequences from this sample produce the same CDR3. The chain employs TRBV5-1 and TRBJ2-7; weak D call: TRBD1 (6 bases). The germline V gene has CDR1 SGHRS and CDR2 YFSETQ. The CDR3 runs 13 residues. Between the trimmed V and J ends, which lost 2 bases and 4 bases, there was a span of 10 bases. CDR3 nucleotide sequence: TGCGCCAGCAGCTTCGGACAGCTTTACGAGCAGTACTTC. The encoded protein is CASSFGQLYEQYF.

The DNA for the CDR3 is TGCGCCAGCAGTGATGGGACAGTGAATCAGCCCCAGCATTTT. It specifies CASSDGTVNQPQHF. V is TRBV10-2 and J is TRBJ1-5; 7 bases align to TRBD1. V gave up 3 bases and J gave up 4 bases; unmatched junction bases: 3. Germline loops: CDR1 WSHSY, CDR2 SAAADI. This CDR3 contains 14 residues.

The chain employs TRBV6-5 and TRBJ2-7; 8 bases fit TRBD1. V trimming: 2 bases; J trimming: 3 bases; junction bases outside the gene matches: 9. This CDR3 is 16 amino acids long. Looked up from germline, CDR1 is MNHEY and CDR2 is SVGAGI. This CDR3 is CASSYTPGQGFYEQYF. DNA of the CDR3: TGTGCCAGCAGTTACACGCCCGGACAGGGCTTCTACGAGCAGTACTTC.

V and J are TRBV5-1 and TRBJ2-3; D possibly corresponds to TRBD1 (5 bases). This CDR3 contains 15 residues. The germline V gene has CDR1 SGHRS and CDR2 YFSETQ. V lost 5 bases, J lost 0 bases, and 13 bases lay in between. The CDR3 here is CASRLQVASTDTQYF. The DNA of the CDR3 is TGCGCCAGCAGATTACAGGTGGCGAGCACAGATACGCAGTATTTT.

This chain links TRBV7-2 with TRBJ1-2; D may be TRBD1 (6 bases). The CDR3 totals 17 residues. V lost 5 bases and J lost 1, with 20 bases in between. The germline V gene has CDR1 SGHTA and CDR2 FQGNSA. The CDR3 loop is CASSPAPRGRGNYGYTF. Here the CDR3 DNA reads TGTGCCAGCAGCCCTGCTCCTCGAGGCAGGGGTAACTATGGCTACACCTTC.

The chain has TRBV13 and TRBJ2-7; D may be TRBD1 (6 bases). Germline CDR1 reads PRHDT; CDR2 reads FYEKMQ (reference sequence). This CDR3 has 13 amino acids. Trimming removed 3 bases from V and 3 bases from J, with 9 bases in between. Written as DNA, the CDR3 is TGTGCCAGCAGCTTTAGGACAGACTACGAGCAGTACTTC. Its translation: CASSFRTDYEQYF.

The chain couples TRBV7-8 to TRBJ2-7; D remains unclear. V shed 2 bases and J shed 0 bases, with 11 bases lying between them. This CDR3 contains 15 residues. Germline lookup yields CDR1 SGHVS and CDR2 FQNEAQ. In DNA form, the CDR3 reads TGTGCCAGCAGCTTACGATCGGGTAGCTCCTACGAGCAGTACTTC. Amino acid sequence: CASSLRSGSSYEQYF.

The chain is built from TRBV29-1 and TRBJ2-7; 12 nucleotides line up with TRBD1. With 6 bases clipped from V and 2 bases from J, the junction kept 2 bases outside the gene matches. The CDR3 contains 13 residues. Germline V gene data show CDR1 as SQVTM and CDR2 as ANQGSEA. CDR3 coding DNA: TGCAGCGTCGGGACAGGGGGCACCTACGAGCAGTACTTC. Its protein product is CSVGTGGTYEQYF.

This clone was found once. J is TRBJ2-1 and V is TRBV6-1; D is perhaps TRBD2 (6 bases). CDR3 length: 17 amino acids. The V gene lost 4 bases and the J gene lost 2 bases, with 18 bases spanning the gap. The germline V gene has CDR1 MNHNS and CDR2 SASEGT. CDR3 nucleotides: TGTGCCAGCAGTGCCGGGACTCCACCTTTAGCCTACAATGAGCAGTTCTTC. The encoded protein is CASSAGTPPLAYNEQFF.

V is TRBV5-1 and J is TRBJ1-6, with 8 bases lining up with TRBD1. V dropped 2 bases and J dropped 7; count of bases not matched to a gene: 11. The CDR3 is 17 amino acids. The germline gives CDR1 SGHRS, CDR2 YFSETQ. CDR3 protein: CASSLVSAGGLNSPLHF. The DNA for the CDR3 is TGCGCCAGCAGCTTAGTAAGCGCAGGGGGCCTGAATTCACCCCTCCACTTT. The full variable domain, in which reference TRBV5-1 and TRBJ1-6 provide the parts outside the CDR3, is KAGVTQTPRYLIKTRGQQVTLSCSPISGHRSVSWYQQTPGQGLQFLFEYFSETQRNKGNFPGRFSGRQFSNSRSEMNVSTLELGDSALYLCASSLVSAGGLNSPLHFGNGTRLTVT.

The gene calls are TRBV7-2 and TRBJ1-1; D is uncertain. V shed 0 bases and J shed 11 bases, with 13 bases lying between them. Germline CDR1 is SGHTA and CDR2 is FQGNSA. The CDR3 is made up of 13 amino acids. CDR3 nucleotide sequence: TGTGCCAGCAGCTTAGCGCGGGAGGCGGGGGCTTTCTTT. Protein product: CASSLAREAGAFF.

The chain uses TRBV7-9 and TRBJ2-7; TRBD2 agrees at 14 bases. The germline gives CDR1 SEHNR, CDR2 FQNEAQ (reference sequence). J was trimmed by 0 bases and V by 3 bases; bases with no gene match: 1. This CDR3 spans 16 amino acids. CDR3 loop: CASSFGTSGSSYEQYF. CDR3 DNA sequence: TGTGCCAGCAGCTTTGGGACTAGCGGGAGCTCCTACGAGCAGTACTTC.

This chain links TRBV23-1 with TRBJ2-7, with 7 bases lining up with TRBD1. TRBV23-1 is labeled an ORF, and its function is uncertain. The CDR3 runs to 15 residues. V lost 3 bases to trimming and J lost 1 base; unmatched junction nucleotides: 6. The CDR3 sequence: CASSHKRGQSYEQYF. The DNA for the CDR3 is TGCGCCAGCAGTCATAAAAGGGGACAGTCCTACGAGCAGTACTTC.

The chain has TRBV29-1 and TRBJ1-5; perhaps TRBD1 as D (5 bases). Trimming took 8 bases from V and 2 from J, leaving 19 bases between them. Germline CDR1 and CDR2: SQVTM and ANQGSEA. This CDR3 is 15 amino acids long. This CDR3 is CSSRRGEKGNQPQHF. CDR3 nucleotide sequence: TGCAGCTCCCGTCGGGGGGAGAAAGGCAATCAGCCCCAGCATTTT.

This clone was seen more than once but under ten times. This rearrangement joins TRBV5-1 to TRBJ2-1; D is possibly TRBD2 (6 bases). V was clipped by 6 bases and J by 8 bases, with 21 bases between them. CDR1 and CDR2 from the germline V gene are SGHRS and YFSETQ. The CDR3 covers 15 residues. As DNA, the CDR3 is TGCGCCAGCAACTTCGACGGGAGCCGAAGGGATGAGCAGTTCTTC. Translated, it gives CASNFDGSRRDEQFF.

The rearrangement joins TRBV2 to TRBJ1-1; 7 positions agree with TRBD1. The CDR3 consists of 13 residues. V was pared by 7 bases and J by 1 base, with 3 bases of the junction left unmatched. Germline V gene sequence: CDR1 SNHLY, CDR2 FYNNEI. The CDR3 sequence: CASTRGENTEAFF. CDR3 nucleotides: TGTGCCAGCACCAGGGGGGAGAACACTGAAGCTTTCTTT. Based on the CDR3 plus reference TRBV2 and TRBJ1-1, the full variable domain is EPEVTQTPSHQVTQMGQEVILRCVPISNHLYFYWYRQILGQKVEFLVSFYNNEISEKSEIFDDQFSVERPDGSNFTLKIRSTKLEDSAMYFCASTRGENTEAFFGQGTRLTVV.

This chain uses TRBV6-6 with TRBJ1-1, with unresolved D. Germline CDR1 reads MNHNY; CDR2 reads SVGAGI (reference sequence). CDR3 length: 14 amino acids. V was clipped by 8 bases and J by 1 base, with 14 bases between them. The chain's CDR3 is CASGRTLENTEAFF. The CDR3 DNA follows: TGTGCCAGCGGACGGACTCTAGAGAACACTGAAGCTTTCTTT.